The 22 T cell receptor beta chains below all came from one sample that was sequenced in a study of neoadjuvant anti-PD-1 for oral cavity cancer (dated by TCRdb to the early 2020s). Reading the label with the study, this specimen's time point is: before neoadjuvant nivolumab. To prepare the library, the immunoSEQ multiplex PCR assay was applied. TCRdb carries this immuneACCESS record with in-frame sequences only. Its versions omit some clonotypes, under half of them owing to an unresolved V gene in the studies checked, with the rest unexplained. This sample gives more than 15,000 clones in total; less than 70% of them show up just once. The leading ten clones occupy 2.5% to 3% of the sample. The material sequenced was PBMCs, taken before nivolumab (anti-PD-1) treatment. The receptors were gathered from a person between 40 and 80 years old with oral cavity squamous cell carcinoma.

The chain joins TRBV5-4 to TRBJ2-2; 7 bases fit TRBD2. Trimming took 0 bases from V and 8 from J; bases not matched to a gene: 16. Germline-derived CDR1 and CDR2 are SGHNT and YYREEE (reference sequence). CDR3 size: 18 residues. In DNA, the CDR3 is TGTGCCAGCAGCTTGGGTGGCGGGAGAGGACTCGGGAGAGGGGAGCTGTTTTTT. Its protein product is CASSLGGGRGLGRGELFF.

The rearrangement uses TRBV28 and TRBJ1-1, with D tentatively TRBD1 (6 bases). The CDR3 contains 12 residues. From germline, CDR1 is MDHEN and CDR2 SYDVKM. V was pared by 4 bases and J by 7 bases, with 10 bases between. The CDR3 here is CASSSDRFEAFF. The CDR3 nucleotides read TGTGCCAGCAGTTCGGACAGATTTGAAGCTTTCTTT.

This clone was found once. The V gene is TRBV15, the J gene TRBJ2-7; 8 bases are shared with TRBD2. The CDR3 spans 14 residues. V lost 6 bases and J lost 2; bases outside the gene matches: 6. The germline gives CDR1 LNHNV, CDR2 YYDKDF (reference sequence). CDR3 nucleotide sequence: TGTGCCACCAGTCCGAGCGGGAGCCCCTACGAGCAGTACTTC. Its translation: CATSPSGSPYEQYF.

V gene TRBV29-1 combines with J gene TRBJ2-3, with D possibly TRBD1 on 5 matching bases. Trimming took off 7 bases at V and 2 bases at J, with 13 bases between the two ends. Germline CDR1 reads SQVTM; CDR2 reads ANQGSEA. The CDR3 totals 13 residues. The CDR3 region is CSALQEFTDTQYF. In DNA, the CDR3 is TGCAGCGCTTTACAGGAGTTCACAGATACGCAGTATTTT.

This clone was recorded a few times. The chain is built from TRBV10-3 and TRBJ1-5; a weak D match, TRBD1 (6 bases). Germline assignment: CDR1 ENHRY and CDR2 SYGVKD. The V and J ends lost 0 bases and 4 bases respectively, with 10 bases between them. The length of the CDR3 is 15 residues. CDR3 amino acids: CAISESGGANQPQHF. In nucleotides, the CDR3 is TGTGCCATCAGTGAGTCGGGGGGGGCGAATCAGCCCCAGCATTTT.

V gene TRBV6-1 combines with J gene TRBJ2-4, with TRBD1 identical over 10 bases. Germline CDR1 and CDR2: MNHNS and SASEGT. The CDR3 covers 14 residues. V gave up 7 bases and J gave up 7 bases; unmatched junction bases: 7. DNA for the CDR3: TGTGCCAGCACCTCGACAGGGGGCCGGAACATTCAGTACTTC. Translation gives CASTSTGGRNIQYF.

The V and J genes are TRBV5-4 and TRBJ2-3; TRBD1 agrees at 7 bases. The CDR3 is 15 residues long. Germline assignment: CDR1 SGHNT and CDR2 YYREEE (reference sequence). Trimming took 5 bases from V and 4 from J; bases not matched to a gene: 10. CDR3 residues: CASRPVGGLADTQYF. Written as DNA, the CDR3 is TGTGCCAGCAGGCCCGTAGGGGGCCTGGCAGATACGCAGTATTTT.

The V call is TRBV11-3, the J call TRBJ2-3; D unclear. This CDR3 comprises 15 residues. V lost 8 bases and J lost 1, with 16 bases in between. CDR1 is SGHNT and CDR2 is YENEEA in the germline V gene. CDR3 DNA: TGTGCCAGCTCCCGGTCCTCCCTTGGCACAGATACGCAGTATTTT. It codes for CASSRSSLGTDTQYF.

This chain links TRBV28 with TRBJ1-2; 9 bases are shared with TRBD1. CDR1 is MDHEN and CDR2 is SYDVKM in the germline V gene. The CDR3 extends over 15 amino acids. J lost 3 bases, V lost 2 bases, and 4 bases had no gene match. CDR3 coding DNA: TGTGCCAGCAGTTTACAACAGGGGGCCTACTATGGCTACACCTTC. Translation: CASSLQQGAYYGYTF.

This chain uses TRBV2 with TRBJ2-1; TRBD2 agrees at 7 bases. The V and J ends lost 4 bases and 4 bases, in that order; junction bases with no gene match: 4. The CDR3 has 14 residues. Per the germline V gene, CDR1 is SNHLY and CDR2 is FYNNEI. CDR3 sequence: CASSAGGRYNEQFF. The DNA for the CDR3 is TGTGCCAGCAGTGCTGGCGGGAGATACAATGAGCAGTTCTTC.

This clone was recorded a few times. The rearrangement uses TRBV10-2 and TRBJ2-7, with TRBD1 matching 7 bases. V lost 5 bases, J lost 5 bases, and 12 bases stayed unmatched. This CDR3 comprises 15 residues. CDR1 and CDR2 (germline): WSHSY, SAAADI. CDR3 nucleotide sequence: TGCGCCAGCAGTCGGAAACAGGGACAGTACAACGAGCAGTACTTC. This encodes CASSRKQGQYNEQYF.

The rearrangement joins TRBV6-6 to TRBJ1-1, with D perhaps matching TRBD1 (5 bases). V was shortened by 5 bases and J by 7 bases, with 8 bases between the two germline ends. The CDR3 covers 11 residues. The germline gives CDR1 MNHNY, CDR2 SVGAGI (reference sequence). CDR3 protein: CASSPGGEAFF. In nucleotides, the CDR3 is TGTGCCAGCAGTCCCGGGGGTGAAGCTTTCTTT.

The chain has TRBV9 and TRBJ2-2; D possibly uses TRBD1 or TRBD2 (5 bases each). Trimming left V 0 bases short and J 4 bases short, with 10 bases between. Germline CDR1 reads SGDLS; CDR2 reads YYNGEE. The CDR3 sequence is 15 residues long. The CDR3 sequence: CASSVDHGATGELFF. CDR3 DNA: TGTGCCAGCAGCGTAGACCACGGGGCCACCGGGGAGCTGTTTTTT.

The genes are TRBV7-6 and TRBJ2-3; D not resolved. Trimming took off 0 bases at V and 2 bases at J, with 6 bases between the two ends. Germline V CDR1 and CDR2: SGHVS, FNYEAQ. The CDR3 contains 14 residues. The chain's CDR3 is CASSLAQLTDTQYF. The CDR3 DNA sequence: TGTGCCAGCAGCTTAGCACAGCTCACAGATACGCAGTATTTT.

The chain employs TRBV29-1 and TRBJ2-3; 10 positions agree with TRBD1. The CDR3 has 15 amino acids. J was trimmed by 4 bases and V by 5 bases; bases with no gene match: 9. Germline CDR1 and CDR2: SQVTM and ANQGSEA. The CDR3 DNA follows: TGCAGCGTTCCCCTCCGACAGGGGGCCTCAGATACGCAGTATTTT. Translated, it gives CSVPLRQGASDTQYF.

The CDR3 DNA sequence: TGTGCCAGCAGTTTCCCCGCCGACCGACCCTACGAGCAGTACTTC. This encodes CASSFPADRPYEQYF. The chain uses TRBV28 and TRBJ2-7; the D is unclear. The CDR3 covers 15 residues. Per germline, CDR1 MDHEN and CDR2 SYDVKM. V lost 3 bases and J 2 bases, leaving 14 bases between the germline ends. The full variable domain, in which reference TRBV28 and TRBJ2-7 provide the parts outside the CDR3, is DVKVTQSSRYLVKRTGEKVFLECVQDMDHENMFWYRQDPGLGLRLIYFSYDVKMKEKGDIPEGYSVSREKKERFSLILESASTNQTSMYLCASSFPADRPYEQYFGPGTRLTVT.

This clone was picked up one time. V usage is TRBV29-1 and J usage is TRBJ2-2; D is ambiguous. V was cut by 3 bases and J by 2 bases, with 7 bases left in between. Per the germline V gene, CDR1 is SQVTM and CDR2 is ANQGSEA. The CDR3 spans 13 residues. This chain's CDR3 is CSVDATNTGELFF. Here the CDR3 DNA reads TGCAGCGTTGACGCTACCAACACCGGGGAGCTGTTTTTT.

The genes are TRBV19 and TRBJ1-5, with unresolved D. The CDR3 is 15 residues long. Germline V CDR1 and CDR2: LNHDA, SQIVND (reference sequence). Trimming took off 7 bases at V and 2 bases at J, with 15 bases between the two ends. CDR3 loop: CASKTQLLGNQPQHF. CDR3 coding DNA: TGTGCCAGTAAAACACAGCTTTTGGGCAATCAGCCCCAGCATTTT.

This rearrangement joins TRBV19 to TRBJ1-5; 8 bases line up with TRBD1. The CDR3 runs 16 residues. V gave up 3 bases and J gave up 2 bases; unmatched junction bases: 6. Germline CDR1 and CDR2: LNHDA and SQIVND (reference sequence). The CDR3 protein is CASSMQRDRRNQPQHF. CDR3 nucleotide sequence: TGTGCCAGTAGTATGCAGAGGGACAGGCGCAATCAGCCCCAGCATTTT.

Only a few counts were recorded for this clone. The DNA of the CDR3 is TGTGCGAGTGAAGGGGAAAGGTACGAGCAGTACTTC. It specifies CASEGERYEQYF. This chain connects TRBV19 to TRBJ2-7; tentative D call: TRBD1 (5 bases). CDR1 is LNHDA, CDR2 SQIVND, per germline (reference sequence). There are 12 residues in the CDR3.

This clone appeared once. This chain links TRBV27 with TRBJ2-7, with D perhaps given as TRBD1 or TRBD2 (6 bases each). This CDR3 spans 15 amino acids. V was shortened by 5 bases and J by 0 bases, with 14 bases between the two germline ends. Germline V gene sequence: CDR1 MNHEY, CDR2 SMNVEV (reference sequence). CDR3 protein: CASSPQGGLSYEQYF. The CDR3 DNA follows: TGTGCCAGCAGTCCACAGGGAGGCCTCTCCTACGAGCAGTACTTC.

The rearrangement joins TRBV5-1 to TRBJ2-7; weak D call: TRBD1 (5 bases). Germline V gene lookup returns CDR1 SGHRS and CDR2 YFSETQ. This CDR3 has 13 residues. Trimming shortened V by 0 bases and J by 6 bases, and 10 bases separated the two germline ends. This chain's CDR3 is CASSLEQASEQYF. In DNA form, the CDR3 reads TGCGCCAGCAGCTTGGAACAGGCGAGCGAGCAGTACTTC. Complete variable domain (other parts from reference TRBV5-1 and TRBJ2-7): KAGVTQTPRYLIKTRGQQVTLSCSPISGHRSVSWYQQTPGQGLQFLFEYFSETQRNKGNFPGRFSGRQFSNSRSEMNVSTLELGDSALYLCASSLEQASEQYFGPGTRLTVT.